The entry below describes one T cell receptor beta chain. The participants were between roughly 18 and 100 years old and came from about two dozen US areas. Participant-given clinical history determined each cohort assignment. This sample is drawn from a study of blood T cell repertoires in COVID-19. Under the authors' procedure: Counts of nucleated cells, estimated from reference gene primer amplification, were obtained. Clones were read by immunoSEQ multiplex PCR, and TCRdb kept only the in-frame ones, dropping some. Clone size and the V and J calls come from that table; the DNA yielded D and trimming. The data show a few hundred thousand clones, roughly 91% seen once. The CDR3 is 15 amino acids. The germline V gene encodes CDR1 ENHRY and CDR2 SYGVKD. V gave up 3 bases and J gave up 7 bases; unmatched junction bases: 1.

This chain connects TRBV10-3 to TRBJ2-1; 15 bases align to TRBD2. This receptor was obtained from a man in his forties who had recovered from COVID-19. Sequenced input: PBMCs or T cells enriched from blood (not recorded which). CDR3 bases: TGTGCCATCAGTGATGGGACTAGCGGGGGGAATGAGCAGTTCTTC. It specifies CAISDGTSGGNEQFF.